The 5 T cell receptor beta chains below come from one sample, sequenced in a study of CD8 T cells in ankylosing spondylitis. One entry per CDR3 protein results from TCRdb running MiXCR on the 5' RACE reads. Of over 30,000 distinct CDR3 sequences listed, approximately 15% are singletons. Specimen: blood. The source of these receptors is a male donor with ankylosing spondylitis or in good health (not recorded which).

The rearrangement joins TRBV2 to TRBJ2-1; D tentatively fits TRBD1 or TRBD2 (5 bases each). Trimming cost V 4 bases and J 6 bases, with 16 bases left between them. The CDR3 contains 15 residues. CDR1 and CDR2 from the germline V gene are SNHLY and FYNNEI. The CDR3 nucleotides read TGTGCCAGCAGTGGTACCGGGACGGCAGGCAATGAGCAGTTCTTC. Residues: CASSGTGTAGNEQFF.

The genes are TRBV2 and TRBJ1-1; D gene ambiguous. Per germline, CDR1 SNHLY and CDR2 FYNNEI. Trimming took off 4 bases at V and 4 bases at J, with 16 bases between the two ends. This CDR3 is 15 amino acids long. CDR3 nucleotide sequence: TGTGCCAGCAGTGTGGGCTTTTGGGAGTCCACTGAAGCTTTCTTT. Translation: CASSVGFWESTEAFF. Full variable domain (outside the CDR3, taken from reference TRBV2 and TRBJ1-1): EPEVTQTPSHQVTQMGQEVILRCVPISNHLYFYWYRQILGQKVEFLVSFYNNEISEKSEIFDDQFSVERPDGSNFTLKIRSTKLEDSAMYFCASSVGFWESTEAFFGQGTRLTVV.

The chain employs TRBV6-4 and TRBJ2-3, with a possible D match to TRBD1 (6 bases). The CDR3 covers 12 residues. Germline assignment: CDR1 MRHNA and CDR2 SNTAGT. The V and J ends lost 0 bases and 8 bases respectively, with 6 bases between them. This chain's CDR3 is CASSDSRGTQYF. The CDR3, as DNA: TGTGCCAGCAGTGACTCCAGGGGTACGCAGTATTTT.

This clonotype has just a few counts. The chain combines TRBV20-1 with TRBJ2-5; TRBD2 matches at 11 bases. CDR1 DFQATT and CDR2 SNEGSKA come from the germline V gene (reference sequence). This CDR3 has 15 amino acids. Trimming took 5 bases from V and 4 from J; bases not matched to a gene: 9. The CDR3 bases are TGCAGTGCTCCGAACCCAGGACTAGCGGGAGAGACCCAGTACTTC. It translates to CSAPNPGLAGETQYF.

V and J are TRBV6-5 and TRBJ2-1; 10 bases agree with TRBD2. V trimming: 4 bases; J trimming: 3 bases; junction bases outside the gene matches: 3. The CDR3 totals 15 residues. Germline CDR1 and CDR2: MNHEY and SVGAGI. CDR3 in DNA: TGTGCCAGCAGTTCCGGGACTAGCGTCTACAATGAGCAGTTCTTC. Its protein is CASSSGTSVYNEQFF.